This passage covers 27 T cell receptor beta chains from one sample sequenced in a study of T-cell reconstitution after alpha-beta-depleted transplantation in children. Unique molecular identifiers were incorporated into the prepared TCRbeta library. MiXCR, applied by TCRdb to the PCR reads, yields one record per CDR3 protein. The sample records 450,000 to 550,000 distinct CDR3 sequences, over 10% being singletons. The specimen comprised PBMCs, mostly from graft donor cells, sampled 180 days after TCRalphabeta/CD19-depleted stem cell transplant. The receptors here all came from a female patient aged 2-9 years who had a stem cell transplant for aplastic anemia, so the T cells may come from the graft donor.

In DNA form, the CDR3 reads TGTGCCAGCAGCTTAGCGTGGGGGAACTATGGCTACACCTTC. Translation gives CASSLAWGNYGYTF. The chain has TRBV7-2 and TRBJ1-2; D perhaps matches TRBD1 (5 bases). CDR1 and CDR2 (germline): SGHTA, FQGNSA. There are 14 residues in the CDR3. V shed 0 bases and J shed 2 bases, with 7 bases lying between them.

The chain recombines TRBV28 with TRBJ2-5, with D unclear. Trimming took off 1 base at V and 5 bases at J, with 8 bases between the two ends. Germline loops: CDR1 MDHEN, CDR2 SYDVKM. This CDR3 contains 13 residues. CDR3 sequence (DNA): TGTGCCAGCAGTTTATCCGGTGCGGAGACCCAGTACTTC. Its protein is CASSLSGAETQYF.

The table lists this clonotype with many counts. The chain uses TRBV12-3 or TRBV12-4 and TRBJ2-7; 12 positions agree with TRBD2. This CDR3 has 16 amino acids. The V gene end was trimmed by 3 bases and the J gene end by 4 bases; junction bases not matched to a gene: 7. CDR3 DNA sequence: TGTGCCAGCAGTTTCTTCAGGACTAGCGGGAAATACGAGCAGTACTTC. This sequence encodes CASSFFRTSGKYEQYF.

The chain recombines TRBV7-9 with TRBJ1-2; TRBD1 aligns across 10 bases. Germline-derived CDR1 and CDR2 are SEHNR and FQNEAQ (reference sequence). The CDR3 loop spans 16 amino acids. J lost 3 bases, V lost 5 bases, and 9 bases had no gene match. The CDR3 sequence is CASSPGQGSSDYGYTF. Here the CDR3 DNA reads TGTGCCAGCAGCCCGGGACAGGGGTCGTCGGACTATGGCTACACCTTC. Based on the CDR3 plus reference TRBV7-9 and TRBJ1-2, the full variable domain is DTGVSQNPRHKITKRGQNVTFRCDPISEHNRLYWYRQTLGQGPEFLTYFQNEAQLEKSRLLSDRFSAERPKGSFSTLEIQRTEQGDSAMYLCASSPGQGSSDYGYTFGSGTRLTVV.

In its sample, this clonotype was seen a few times. The CDR3 reads CASSQLNNRYNEQFF. The CDR3 region has the DNA TGTGCCAGCAGCCAACTCAATAACCGCTACAATGAGCAGTTCTTC. The chain has TRBV14 and TRBJ2-1; no clear D. The CDR3 length is 15 residues. Germline V gene data show CDR1 as SGHDN and CDR2 as FVKESK. Trimming shortened V by 2 bases and J by 3 bases, and 11 bases separated the two germline ends. Complete variable domain (other parts from reference TRBV14 and TRBJ2-1): EAGVTQFPSHSVIEKGQTVTLRCDPISGHDNLYWYRRVMGKEIKFLLHFVKESKQDESGMPNNRFLAERTGGTYSTLKVQPAELEDSGVYFCASSQLNNRYNEQFFGPGTRLTVL.

This clonotype was seen only a few times. The CDR3 reads CASSPATGITDTQYF. The CDR3 coding sequence is TGTGCCAGCTCACCTGCGACAGGAATAACAGATACGCAGTATTTT. The V gene is TRBV18, the J gene TRBJ2-3; tentative D call: TRBD1 (6 bases). CDR3 length equals 15 residues. CDR1 and CDR2 from the germline V gene are KGHSH and LQKENI. The V end lost 3 bases, the J end lost 3 bases, and 13 bases lay between the germline ends.

At least ten counts were recorded for this clonotype. The chain is built from TRBV12-3 or TRBV12-4 and TRBJ1-1; 7 nucleotides agree with TRBD1. The junction had 4 bases not matched to a gene; V was cut back by 5 bases and J by 4 bases. CDR3 size: 13 residues. This CDR3 reads CASSPQGTTEAFF. The CDR3 DNA reads as TGTGCCAGCAGTCCACAGGGGACCACTGAAGCTTTCTTT.

This clonotype was recorded a few times. This chain connects TRBV7-6 to TRBJ2-7; D is possibly TRBD1 (6 bases). Germline-derived CDR1 and CDR2 are SGHVS and FNYEAQ. The CDR3 contains 13 residues. V gave up 5 bases and J gave up 5 bases, with 13 bases separating them. The CDR3 protein is CASSEKQGNEQYF. CDR3 sequence (DNA): TGTGCCAGCAGCGAGAAACAGGGTAACGAGCAGTACTTC.

This clonotype was seen a handful of times. The rearrangement joins TRBV9 to TRBJ2-1; 12 positions match TRBD2. This CDR3 is built from 16 residues. The V segment lost 4 bases and the J segment 6 bases; nucleotides outside the gene matches: 8. Germline lookup yields CDR1 SGDLS and CDR2 YYNGEE. As DNA, the CDR3 is TGTGCCAGCAGCCCCGGGGCTAGCGGGAGGGGCAATGAGCAGTTCTTC. Translating gives CASSPGASGRGNEQFF. The variable domain in full, completed from reference TRBV9 and TRBJ2-1, reads DSGVTQTPKHLITATGQRVTLRCSPRSGDLSVYWYQQSLDQGLQFLIQYYNGEERAKGNILERFSAQQFPDLHSELNLSSLELGDSALYFCASSPGASGRGNEQFFGPGTRLTVL.

This clonotype was observed a few times. The chain recombines TRBV7-8 with TRBJ2-1; TRBD2 aligns across 9 bases. Trimming removed 5 bases from V and 1 base from J; junction bases left unmatched: 6. Germline V gene data show CDR1 as SGHVS and CDR2 as FQNEAQ. The CDR3 extends over 16 amino acids. Here the CDR3 DNA reads TGTGCCAGCAGCAGAGCGGGAGGAGGGTCCTACAATGAGCAGTTCTTC. This encodes CASSRAGGGSYNEQFF.

This chain joins TRBV9 and TRBJ2-1, with unresolved D. Germline V gene sequence: CDR1 SGDLS, CDR2 YYNGEE. Trimming cost V 0 bases and J 4 bases, with 17 bases left between them. This CDR3 comprises 17 residues. The CDR3 coding sequence is TGTGCCAGCAGCGTAGTCGGTCCGGCTACTACGTACAATGAGCAGTTCTTC. It specifies CASSVVGPATTYNEQFF.

This clonotype was counted a few times. J is TRBJ2-5 and V is TRBV7-2; D is perhaps TRBD2 (6 bases). The germline V gene has CDR1 SGHTA and CDR2 FQGNSA. Trimming left V 5 bases short and J 5 bases short, with 18 bases between. This CDR3 region has 15 residues. CDR3 DNA sequence: TGTGCCAGCAGCCAGCAGGACTACCGGACGGAGACCCAGTACTTC. As protein: CASSQQDYRTETQYF.

This clonotype was seen more than once but under ten times. The chain couples TRBV7-2 to TRBJ2-7, with TRBD1 identical over 7 bases. Trimming took 5 bases from V and 3 from J; bases not matched to a gene: 10. Germline CDR1 SGHTA, CDR2 FQGNSA. The CDR3 runs 15 residues. CDR3 region: CASSPGAGGSYEQYV. For the CDR3, the DNA is TGTGCCAGCAGCCCCGGAGCAGGGGGTAGCTACGAGCAGTACGTC.

This clonotype was counted ten times or more. The chain employs TRBV11-2 and TRBJ2-2; TRBD2 aligns across 12 bases. V shed 5 bases and J 2 bases; nucleotides not matched to a gene: 3. The V gene's germline CDR1 is SGHAT and CDR2 FQNNGV. This CDR3 is built from 16 residues. The CDR3 spells CASSGLAGLNTGELFF. DNA of the CDR3: TGTGCCAGCAGCGGACTAGCGGGATTAAACACCGGGGAGCTGTTTTTT.

V gene TRBV29-1 combines with J gene TRBJ2-5; the match to TRBD1 covers 8 bases. V trimming: 3 bases; J trimming: 9 bases; junction bases outside the gene matches: 15. The CDR3 sequence is 15 residues long. Germline CDR1 is SQVTM and CDR2 is ANQGSEA. The CDR3 reads CSVEEDRALFYAQYF. Here the CDR3 DNA reads TGCAGCGTTGAGGAGGACAGGGCCCTCTTCTACGCCCAGTACTTC.

The rearrangement links TRBV6-6 to TRBJ2-5; D is possibly TRBD2 (6 bases). The V and J ends lost 7 bases and 2 bases respectively, with 8 bases between them. This CDR3 region has 12 residues. Germline CDR1 is MNHNY and CDR2 is SVGAGI (reference sequence). The CDR3 spells CASTRGQETQYF. DNA of the CDR3: TGTGCCAGCACGCGGGGTCAAGAGACCCAGTACTTC.

This clonotype was observed a handful of times. The V and J genes are TRBV25-1 and TRBJ2-7; TRBD2 aligns across 14 bases. This CDR3 is built from 17 residues. V lost 6 bases and J lost 5; bases outside the gene matches: 12. CDR1 and CDR2 from the germline V gene are MGHDK and SYGVNS. The DNA of the CDR3 is TGTGCCAGCAGGTCTGGACTAGCGGGAGGCTTTCGCAACGAGCAGTACTTC. Its protein product is CASRSGLAGGFRNEQYF.

There are many counts of this clonotype. The chain joins TRBV2 to TRBJ2-4; D tentatively reads TRBD1 or TRBD2 (5 bases each). V was pared by 5 bases and J by 9 bases, with 35 bases between. The length of the CDR3 is 20 residues. CDR1 is SNHLY, CDR2 FYNNEI, per germline. The CDR3 spells CASSPRGTPRPISDGGIQYF. CDR3 sequence (DNA): TGTGCCAGCAGTCCTAGGGGAACACCCCGGCCCATTTCTGACGGAGGCATTCAGTACTTC.

Only a few counts were recorded for this clonotype. The gene calls are TRBV4-3 and TRBJ1-4; possible D gene TRBD1, 5 bases. The CDR3 covers 17 residues. V was trimmed by 0 bases and J by 10 bases, leaving 21 bases between them. From germline, CDR1 is LGHNA and CDR2 YSLEER. The CDR3 loop is CASSQDAGVTAYGKLFF. The CDR3 bases are TGCGCCAGCAGCCAAGATGCGGGGGTGACGGCCTATGGAAAACTGTTTTTT.

This chain links TRBV18 with TRBJ2-1; 10 bases align to TRBD2. V was pared by 2 bases and J by 7 bases, with 5 bases of the junction left unmatched. Germline-derived CDR1 and CDR2 are KGHSH and LQKENI. This CDR3 region has 15 residues. CDR3: CASSPRTSGMNEQFF. CDR3 nucleotides: TGTGCCAGCTCACCAAGAACTAGCGGGATGAATGAGCAGTTCTTC.

This clonotype appeared many times. This chain uses TRBV12-3 or TRBV12-4 with TRBJ1-5; weak D call: TRBD1 (5 bases). CDR3 length equals 14 residues. The V gene lost 3 bases and the J gene lost 1 base, with 7 bases spanning the gap. Here the CDR3 reads CASSFRGSNQPQHF. CDR3 DNA: TGTGCCAGCAGTTTCCGGGGGAGCAATCAGCCCCAGCATTTT.

J is TRBJ2-4 and V is TRBV14, with TRBD2 matching 7 bases. Trimming cost V 3 bases and J 13 bases; bases outside gene matches: 9. The CDR3 has 13 residues. Germline CDR1 and CDR2: SGHDN and FVKESK. The CDR3 spells CASSQQTSLTQYF. The CDR3 nucleotides read TGTGCCAGCAGCCAGCAGACTAGCCTAACCCAGTACTTC.

V and J are TRBV20-1 and TRBJ2-7, with a weak D call TRBD1 (5 bases). The CDR3 runs to 14 residues. Germline V gene lookup returns CDR1 DFQATT and CDR2 SNEGSKA (reference sequence). The germline V and J ends were trimmed by 0 bases and 3 bases, with 12 bases remaining between them. The CDR3 bases are TGCAGTGCTAGAGATCCCCGAAGGGGCTACGAGCAGTACGTC. Protein sequence: CSARDPRRGYEQYV.

V gene TRBV11-3 combines with J gene TRBJ2-7; tentative D call: TRBD2 (5 bases). Trimming pared 0 bases from V and 0 bases from J, leaving 9 bases between. CDR1 is SGHNT and CDR2 is YENEEA in the germline V gene. The CDR3 has 15 amino acids. CDR3 coding DNA: TGTGCCAGCAGCTTAGAAGAGGGTGGCTCCTACGAGCAGTACGTC. Encoded protein: CASSLEEGGSYEQYV.

The chain has TRBV7-2 and TRBJ2-5, with a tentative D call TRBD2 (5 bases). In germline, CDR1 is SGHTA, CDR2 FQGNSA. V was shortened by 4 bases and J by 5 bases, with 8 bases between the two germline ends. CDR3 size: 12 residues. The CDR3 sequence: CASSSTRETQYF. In DNA, the CDR3 is TGTGCCAGCAGCTCAACTAGGGAGACCCAGTACTTC.

In its sample, this clonotype was seen many times. At one of its ends the junction is not consistent with the germline gene, which may arise from a read error. The chain has TRBV5-1 and TRBJ2-7, with 8 bases aligning to TRBD1. Germline V gene lookup returns CDR1 SGHRS and CDR2 YFSETQ. The CDR3 covers 14 residues. Here the CDR3 reads CASSLDRVLEMEYF. The CDR3 coding sequence is TGCGCCAGCAGTTTGGACAGGGTACTGGAAATGGAGTACTTC.

The chain couples TRBV27 to TRBJ2-7; D is unclear. Trimming took 2 bases from V and 2 from J, leaving 16 bases between them. In germline, CDR1 is MNHEY, CDR2 SMNVEV (reference sequence). The CDR3 runs 16 residues. The CDR3 spells CASSLKFFGSPYEQYF. CDR3 nucleotide sequence: TGTGCCAGCAGTTTAAAATTCTTCGGAAGCCCCTACGAGCAGTACTTC.